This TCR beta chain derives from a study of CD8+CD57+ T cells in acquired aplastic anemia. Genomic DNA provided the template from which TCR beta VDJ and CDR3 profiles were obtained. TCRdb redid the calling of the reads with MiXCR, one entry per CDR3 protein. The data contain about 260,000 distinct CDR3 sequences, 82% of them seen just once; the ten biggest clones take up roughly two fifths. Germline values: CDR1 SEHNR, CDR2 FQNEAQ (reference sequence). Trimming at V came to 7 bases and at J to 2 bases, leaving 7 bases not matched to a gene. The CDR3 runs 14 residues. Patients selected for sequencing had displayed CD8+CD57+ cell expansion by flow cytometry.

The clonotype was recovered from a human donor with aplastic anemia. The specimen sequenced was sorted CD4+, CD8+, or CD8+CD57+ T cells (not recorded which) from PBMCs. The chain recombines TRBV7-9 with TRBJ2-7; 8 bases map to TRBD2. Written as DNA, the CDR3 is TGTGCCAGCAAACTCGGGGGGGCCCCCTACGAGCAGTACTTC. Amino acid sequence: CASKLGGAPYEQYF.